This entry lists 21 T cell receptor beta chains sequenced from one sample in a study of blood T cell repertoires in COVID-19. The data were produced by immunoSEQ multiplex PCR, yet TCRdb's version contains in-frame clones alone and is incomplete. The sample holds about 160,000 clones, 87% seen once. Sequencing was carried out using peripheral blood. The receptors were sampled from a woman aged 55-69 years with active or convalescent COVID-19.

CDR3 DNA: TGTGCCTGGAAGTTTTCGGCAGGGGCTGAAAAACTGTTTTTT. Its translation is CAWKFSAGAEKLFF. V usage is TRBV30 and J usage is TRBJ1-4, with a possible D match to TRBD1 (6 bases). Trimming stripped 4 bases from V and 7 bases from J, with 16 bases between. CDR1 and CDR2 from the germline V gene are GTSNPN and SVGIG (reference sequence). The CDR3 extends over 14 amino acids.

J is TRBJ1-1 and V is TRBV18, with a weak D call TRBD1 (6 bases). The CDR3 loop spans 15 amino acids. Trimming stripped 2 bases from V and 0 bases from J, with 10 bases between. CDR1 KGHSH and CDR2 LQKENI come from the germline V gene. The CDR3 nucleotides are TGTGCCAGCTCACCAGGGAGGGGGTTGAACACTGAAGCTTTCTTT. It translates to CASSPGRGLNTEAFF.

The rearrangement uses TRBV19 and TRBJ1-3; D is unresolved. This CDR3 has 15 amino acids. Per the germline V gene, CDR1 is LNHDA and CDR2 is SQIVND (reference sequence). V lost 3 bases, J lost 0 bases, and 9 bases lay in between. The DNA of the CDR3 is TGTGCCAGTAGTATCCAGTCCGTCTCTGGAAACACCATATATTTT. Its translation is CASSIQSVSGNTIYF. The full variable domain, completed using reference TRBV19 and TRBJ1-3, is DGGITQSPKYLFRKEGQNVTLSCEQNLNHDAMYWYRQDPGQGLRLIYYSQIVNDFQKGDIAEGYSVSREKKESFPLTVTSAQKNPTAFYLCASSIQSVSGNTIYFGEGSWLTVV.

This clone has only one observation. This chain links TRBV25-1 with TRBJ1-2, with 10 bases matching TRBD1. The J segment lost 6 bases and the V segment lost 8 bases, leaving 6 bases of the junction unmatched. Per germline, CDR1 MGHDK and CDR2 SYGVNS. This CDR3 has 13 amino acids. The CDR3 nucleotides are TGTGCCAGCCATCCGGGACAGGGGCATGGCTACACCTTC. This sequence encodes CASHPGQGHGYTF.

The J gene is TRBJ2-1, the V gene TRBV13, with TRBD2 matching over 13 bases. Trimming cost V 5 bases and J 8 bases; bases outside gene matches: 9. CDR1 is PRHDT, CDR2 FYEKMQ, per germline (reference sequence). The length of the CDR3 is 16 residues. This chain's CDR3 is CASSPGLAGWSDEQFF. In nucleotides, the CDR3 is TGTGCCAGCAGCCCGGGACTAGCGGGGTGGAGCGATGAGCAGTTCTTC.

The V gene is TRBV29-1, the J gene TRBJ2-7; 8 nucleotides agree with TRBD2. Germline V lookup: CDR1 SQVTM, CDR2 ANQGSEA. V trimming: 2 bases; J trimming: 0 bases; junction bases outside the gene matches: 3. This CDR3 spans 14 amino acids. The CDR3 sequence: CSVERRGDSYEQYF. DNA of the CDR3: TGCAGCGTTGAAAGGCGGGGGGACTCCTACGAGCAGTACTTC.

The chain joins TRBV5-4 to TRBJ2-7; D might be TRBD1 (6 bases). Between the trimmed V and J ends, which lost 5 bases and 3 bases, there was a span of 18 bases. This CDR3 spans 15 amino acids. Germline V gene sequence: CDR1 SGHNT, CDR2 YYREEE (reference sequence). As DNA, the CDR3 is TGTGCCAGCAGTTCCCCCTGGGGGCGATTCTACGAGCAGTACTTC. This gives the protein CASSSPWGRFYEQYF.

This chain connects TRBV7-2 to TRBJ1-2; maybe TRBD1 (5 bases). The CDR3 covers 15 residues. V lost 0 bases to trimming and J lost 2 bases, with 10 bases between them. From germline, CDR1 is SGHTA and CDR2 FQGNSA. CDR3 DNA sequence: TGTGCCAGCAGCTTAGCAGTGGACAAAAACTATGGCTACACCTTC. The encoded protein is CASSLAVDKNYGYTF.

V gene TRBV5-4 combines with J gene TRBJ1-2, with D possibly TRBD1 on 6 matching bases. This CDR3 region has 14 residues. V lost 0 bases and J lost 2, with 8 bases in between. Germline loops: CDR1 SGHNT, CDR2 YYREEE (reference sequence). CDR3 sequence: CASSLGTANYGYTF. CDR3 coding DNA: TGTGCCAGCAGCTTGGGGACAGCCAACTATGGCTACACCTTC.

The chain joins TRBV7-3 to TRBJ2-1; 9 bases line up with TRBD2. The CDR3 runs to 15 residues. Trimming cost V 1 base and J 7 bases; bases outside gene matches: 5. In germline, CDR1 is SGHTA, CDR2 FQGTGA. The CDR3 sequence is CASSLSGGEWNEQFF. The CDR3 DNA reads TGTGCCAGCAGCTTAAGCGGGGGGGAGTGGAATGAGCAGTTCTTC.

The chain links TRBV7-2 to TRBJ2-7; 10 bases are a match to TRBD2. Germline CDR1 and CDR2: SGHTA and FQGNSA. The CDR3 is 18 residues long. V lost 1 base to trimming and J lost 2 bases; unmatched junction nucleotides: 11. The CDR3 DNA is TGTGCCAGCAGCTTAGGTAGCGTAACTAGCGGGAAAGCCTACGAGCAGTACTTC. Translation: CASSLGSVTSGKAYEQYF.

The CDR3 here is CASSITPPGSGGRNEQYF. The CDR3 DNA sequence: TGTGCCAGTAGTATCACTCCCCCGGGGTCCGGGGGAAGGAACGAGCAGTACTTC. The chain carries TRBV19 and TRBJ2-7; maybe TRBD2 (6 bases). Looked up from germline, CDR1 is LNHDA and CDR2 is SQIVND (reference sequence). The CDR3 runs 18 residues. V lost 3 bases and J lost 5, with 26 bases in between.

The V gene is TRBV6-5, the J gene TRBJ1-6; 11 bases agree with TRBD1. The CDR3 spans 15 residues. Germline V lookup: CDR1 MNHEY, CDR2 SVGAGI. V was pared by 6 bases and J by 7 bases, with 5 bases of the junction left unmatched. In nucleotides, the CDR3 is TGTGCCAGCAGCGCCGGGACAGGGGGGAATTCACCCCTCCACTTT. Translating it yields CASSAGTGGNSPLHF.

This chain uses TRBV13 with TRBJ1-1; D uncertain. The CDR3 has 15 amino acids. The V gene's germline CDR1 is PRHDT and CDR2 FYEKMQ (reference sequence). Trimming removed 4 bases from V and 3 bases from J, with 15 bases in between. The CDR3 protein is CASSSSGVMDTEAFF. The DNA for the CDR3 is TGTGCCAGCAGCTCGAGCGGGGTAATGGACACTGAAGCTTTCTTT.

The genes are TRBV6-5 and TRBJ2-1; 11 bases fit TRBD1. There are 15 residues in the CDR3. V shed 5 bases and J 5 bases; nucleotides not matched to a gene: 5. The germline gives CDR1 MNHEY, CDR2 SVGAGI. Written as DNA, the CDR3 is TGTGCCAGCAGTACCCGGACAGGGGGCCACAATGAGCAGTTCTTC. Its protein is CASSTRTGGHNEQFF.

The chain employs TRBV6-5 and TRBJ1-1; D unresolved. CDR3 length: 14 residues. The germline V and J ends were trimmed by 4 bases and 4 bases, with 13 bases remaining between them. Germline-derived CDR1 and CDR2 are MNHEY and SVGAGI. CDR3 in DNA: TGTGCCAGCAGTTTACAGCCAGGAGGCACTGAAGCTTTCTTT. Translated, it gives CASSLQPGGTEAFF.

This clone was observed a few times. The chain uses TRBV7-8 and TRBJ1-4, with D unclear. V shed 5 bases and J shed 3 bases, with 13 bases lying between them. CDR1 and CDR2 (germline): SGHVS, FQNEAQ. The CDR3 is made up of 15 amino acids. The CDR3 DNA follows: TGTGCCAGCAGCGCCGCAACTCATTCTAATGAAAAACTGTTTTTT. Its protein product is CASSAATHSNEKLFF.

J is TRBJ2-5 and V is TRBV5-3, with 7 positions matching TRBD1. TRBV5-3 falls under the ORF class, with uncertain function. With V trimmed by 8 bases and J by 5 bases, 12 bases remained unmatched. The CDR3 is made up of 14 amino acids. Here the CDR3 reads CASMTTGNSETQYF. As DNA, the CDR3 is TGTGCCAGCATGACGACAGGGAATTCGGAGACCCAGTACTTC.

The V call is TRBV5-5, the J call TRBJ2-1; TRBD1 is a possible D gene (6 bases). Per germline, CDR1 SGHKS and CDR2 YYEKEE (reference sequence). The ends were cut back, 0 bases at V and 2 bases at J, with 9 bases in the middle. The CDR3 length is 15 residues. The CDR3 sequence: CASSLDQGTYNEQFF. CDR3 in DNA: TGTGCCAGCAGCTTGGACCAGGGGACCTACAATGAGCAGTTCTTC.

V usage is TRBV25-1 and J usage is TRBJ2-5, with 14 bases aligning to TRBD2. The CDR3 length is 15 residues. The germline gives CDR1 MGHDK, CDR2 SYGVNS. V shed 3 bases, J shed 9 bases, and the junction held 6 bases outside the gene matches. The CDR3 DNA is TGTGCCAGCAGTGAGACTAGCGGGGGGGATGAGGCCCAGTACTTC. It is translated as CASSETSGGDEAQYF. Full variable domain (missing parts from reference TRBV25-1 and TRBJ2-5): EADIYQTPRYLVIGTGKKITLECSQTMGHDKMYWYQQDPGMELHLIHYSYGVNSTEKGDLSSESTVSRIRTEHFPLTLESARPSHTSQYLCASSETSGGDEAQYFGPGTRLLVL.

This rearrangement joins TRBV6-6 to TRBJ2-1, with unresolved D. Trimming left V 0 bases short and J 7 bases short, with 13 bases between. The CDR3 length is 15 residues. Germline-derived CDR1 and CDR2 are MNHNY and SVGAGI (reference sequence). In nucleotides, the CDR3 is TGTGCCAGCAGTTACTCTGGTGGAGAGGTAAATGAGCAGTTCTTC. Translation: CASSYSGGEVNEQFF.